The 21 T cell receptor beta chains in this list originate from one sample, sequenced in a study of shared clonotypes between healthy human individuals. TCRdb keeps only in-frame clones here, not all; method: immunoSEQ multiplex PCR. The sample comprises 450,000 to 650,000 clones, around 78% of which are singletons, and about 11% rests with the top ten. The specimen was PBMCs. The receptors were gathered from a woman between 40 and 55 years old in good health. Some clones in this sample may be carry-over from other donors' samples.

V usage is TRBV6-1 and J usage is TRBJ2-2, with a possible D match to TRBD1 (5 bases). The CDR3 has 14 residues. With 6 bases removed from V and 6 bases from J, the gap between germline ends came to 14 bases. CDR1 and CDR2 from the germline V gene are MNHNS and SASEGT. The CDR3 DNA reads as TGTGCCAGCAGGGGGCTTTTAGTATCCGGGGAGCTGTTTTTT. Translation: CASRGLLVSGELFF.

This clone was detected only once. The chain is built from TRBV19 and TRBJ2-1, with 9 bases identical to TRBD2. The V and J ends lost 5 bases and 5 bases, in that order; junction bases with no gene match: 4. This CDR3 is 14 amino acids long. CDR1 and CDR2 from the germline V gene are LNHDA and SQIVND (reference sequence). The CDR3 DNA reads TGTGCCAGTAGTTTAGCGGGAGTTAACAATGAGCAGTTCTTC. Its protein is CASSLAGVNNEQFF.

On this clone itself: Other DNA sequences in this sample translate to the same CDR3. The chain has TRBV5-6 and TRBJ1-2, with D unclear. CDR1 and CDR2 from the germline V gene are SGHDT and YYEEEE. The CDR3 spans 12 residues. V lost 0 bases and J 6 bases, leaving 6 bases between the germline ends. The CDR3 DNA follows: TGTGCCAGCAGCTTGGTGGGAGATGGCTACACCTTC. It translates to CASSLVGDGYTF.

CDR3 DNA sequence: TGTGCCAGCAGCCCTGCGGGACAGGGAGGGACTGGGGCCAACGTCCTGACTTTC. The encoded protein is CASSPAGQGGTGANVLTF. The rearrangement joins TRBV7-9 to TRBJ2-6; 9 nucleotides agree with TRBD1. Germline V gene data show CDR1 as SEHNR and CDR2 as FQNEAQ (reference sequence). The ends lost 5 bases at V and 2 bases at J; junction bases unmatched: 10. CDR3 length: 18 residues.

The rearrangement joins TRBV5-1 to TRBJ2-2; D gene unclear. The V gene lost 2 bases and the J gene lost 1 base, with 9 bases spanning the gap. The CDR3 sequence is 15 residues long. Germline V gene lookup returns CDR1 SGHRS and CDR2 YFSETQ. CDR3 loop: CASSFMGRNTGELFF. CDR3 nucleotides: TGCGCCAGCAGCTTCATGGGTCGGAACACCGGGGAGCTGTTTTTT.

This chain connects TRBV18 to TRBJ2-2; no clear D. The V gene lost 1 base and the J gene lost 0 bases, with 9 bases spanning the gap. This CDR3 is 16 amino acids long. Germline CDR1 is KGHSH and CDR2 is LQKENI. For the CDR3, the DNA is TGTGCCAGCTCACCACAAGAAATCTCGAACACCGGGGAGCTGTTTTTT. Amino acid sequence: CASSPQEISNTGELFF.

The V call is TRBV29-1, the J call TRBJ2-5, with TRBD1 identical over 9 bases. Germline CDR1 and CDR2: SQVTM and ANQGSEA. V lost 4 bases and J lost 1; bases outside the gene matches: 10. The length of the CDR3 is 16 residues. Written as DNA, the CDR3 is TGCAGCGTTGCAGCGGGACAGGGTGAATCCCAAGAGACCCAGTACTTC. It yields the protein CSVAAGQGESQETQYF.

This chain links TRBV18 with TRBJ1-1; 7 bases align to TRBD1. This CDR3 comprises 13 residues. Germline V lookup: CDR1 KGHSH, CDR2 LQKENI. V was pared by 6 bases and J by 5 bases, with 6 bases of the junction left unmatched. The CDR3 DNA sequence: TGTGCCAGCTCGACAGGGATGGGGACTGAAGCTTTCTTT. It encodes CASSTGMGTEAFF.

This clone occurred a few times. The CDR3 nucleotides are TGTGCCAGCAGTCTCCAGGGTGCCCCAGATACGCAGTATTTT. Its translation: CASSLQGAPDTQYF. The J gene is TRBJ2-3, the V gene TRBV28, with D maybe TRBD1 (5 bases). V shed 5 bases and J shed 4 bases, with 13 bases lying between them. This CDR3 spans 14 amino acids. The germline gives CDR1 MDHEN, CDR2 SYDVKM.

The chain recombines TRBV6-4 with TRBJ2-1; 13 bases agree with TRBD2. The CDR3 has 18 amino acids. Germline CDR1 reads MRHNA; CDR2 reads SNTAGT. V dropped 6 bases and J dropped 0; count of bases not matched to a gene: 8. CDR3 in amino acids: CASSVPGLAGSSYNEQFF. The CDR3 DNA is TGTGCCAGCAGCGTCCCGGGACTAGCGGGGAGCTCCTACAATGAGCAGTTCTTC.

CDR3 loop: CASSLRAGGYNEQFF. In nucleotides, the CDR3 is TGTGCCAGCAGCTTACGCGCGGGAGGGTACAATGAGCAGTTCTTC. The chain carries TRBV7-3 and TRBJ2-1; TRBD2 matches at 9 bases. This CDR3 spans 15 amino acids. V dropped 2 bases and J dropped 4; count of bases not matched to a gene: 3. Per germline, CDR1 SGHTA and CDR2 FQGTGA.

The V and J genes are TRBV2 and TRBJ2-7, with D unresolved. The CDR3 is 11 residues long. CDR1 and CDR2 (germline): SNHLY, FYNNEI. The germline V and J ends were trimmed by 7 bases and 5 bases, with 9 bases remaining between them. In DNA form, the CDR3 reads TGTGCCAGCAAGGAGTCCCACGAGCAGTACTTC. It specifies CASKESHEQYF.

V and J are TRBV27 and TRBJ2-7; 10 bases agree with TRBD2. The CDR3 has 15 amino acids. Germline V gives CDR1 MNHEY, CDR2 SMNVEV (reference sequence). J was trimmed by 4 bases and V by 2 bases; bases with no gene match: 5. The CDR3 nucleotides read TGTGCCAGCAGTTTAAAAGCGGGAGGGCCTTACGAGCAGTACTTC. This codes for CASSLKAGGPYEQYF.

This clone was counted once. A read error may produce the germline difference seen at one junction end. The CDR3 here is CASSLAGGEDTEAFF. CDR3 DNA sequence: TGCGCCAGCAGCTTGGCCGGGGGAGAGGACACTGAAGCTTTCTTT. The rearrangement joins TRBV5-4 to TRBJ1-1; maybe TRBD1 (5 bases). Germline CDR1 and CDR2: SGHNT and YYREEE (reference sequence). The CDR3 contains 15 residues.

J is TRBJ1-1 and V is TRBV9; D is unresolved. The germline V gene has CDR1 SGDLS and CDR2 YYNGEE. There are 15 residues in the CDR3. Trimming took off 0 bases at V and 1 base at J, with 10 bases between the two ends. CDR3 bases: TGTGCCAGCAGCGTAGAGGCGGGAGGGAACACTGAAGCTTTCTTT. This encodes CASSVEAGGNTEAFF.

This clone was observed at least ten times. The chain joins TRBV30 to TRBJ2-2; 7 bases are shared with TRBD2. In germline, CDR1 is GTSNPN, CDR2 SVGIG (reference sequence). Trimming removed 3 bases from V and 0 bases from J; junction bases left unmatched: 7. This CDR3 contains 16 residues. CDR3 DNA sequence: TGTGCCTGGAGAGCCGCGGGGGACCCGAACACCGGGGAGCTGTTTTTT. This translates into CAWRAAGDPNTGELFF.

This clone has just one count. This chain uses TRBV10-3 with TRBJ2-7; D unclear. The CDR3 spans 13 residues. The germline V gene has CDR1 ENHRY and CDR2 SYGVKD. The V gene lost 9 bases and the J gene lost 2 bases, with 14 bases spanning the gap. The DNA for the CDR3 is TGTGCCATGAAGCCCCCAGGAACCTACGAGCAGTACTTC. Protein product: CAMKPPGTYEQYF.

The rearrangement links TRBV6-5 to TRBJ2-5; no reliable D call. The J call may be faulty, since TRBJ2-7 better matches the DNA end. The CDR3 is made up of 14 amino acids. In germline, CDR1 is MNHEY, CDR2 SVGAGI. CDR3 protein: CASSGSLNWNEQYF. The CDR3 nucleotides read TGTGCCAGCAGCGGGTCTCTAAACTGGAACGAGCAGTACTTC.

The J gene is TRBJ2-7, the V gene TRBV11-2; tentative D call: TRBD2 (7 bases). Germline lookup yields CDR1 SGHAT and CDR2 FQNNGV. V dropped 5 bases and J dropped 0 bases, with 11 bases sitting between them. The CDR3 has 14 amino acids. The CDR3 sequence: CASSLAGASYEQYF. Written as DNA, the CDR3 is TGTGCCAGCAGCCTCGCGGGGGCCTCCTACGAGCAGTACTTC.

This rearrangement joins TRBV19 to TRBJ1-1, with D tentatively TRBD1 (5 bases). Germline-derived CDR1 and CDR2 are LNHDA and SQIVND (reference sequence). The V and J ends lost 7 bases and 3 bases respectively, with 18 bases between them. The CDR3 extends over 15 amino acids. The CDR3: CASTPLGRADTEAFF. In nucleotides, the CDR3 is TGTGCCAGTACACCCCTCGGCAGGGCGGACACTGAAGCTTTCTTT. Full variable domain (missing parts from reference TRBV19 and TRBJ1-1): DGGITQSPKYLFRKEGQNVTLSCEQNLNHDAMYWYRQDPGQGLRLIYYSQIVNDFQKGDIAEGYSVSREKKESFPLTVTSAQKNPTAFYLCASTPLGRADTEAFFGQGTRLTVV.

Notes on this clone: Within the sample, other DNA sequences also encode this same CDR3. The J gene is TRBJ1-2, the V gene TRBV28; 7 bases fit TRBD1. This CDR3 has 13 residues. Germline lookup yields CDR1 MDHEN and CDR2 SYDVKM. V was pared by 3 bases and J by 4 bases, with 2 bases of the junction left unmatched. The CDR3 reads CASSFNRGYGYTF. The CDR3 DNA follows: TGTGCCAGCAGTTTTAACAGGGGCTATGGCTACACCTTC.